Below are 25 T cell receptor beta chains sequenced from a single sample in a study of blood T cell repertoires in COVID-19. Produced via immunoSEQ multiplex PCR; TCRdb's table is partial and in-frame only. This sample has a few hundred thousand clones, with roughly 83% found just once. Sequenced input: peripheral blood. These receptor sequences come from a man older than 75 with acute or convalescent COVID-19.

This clone was counted once. The V gene is TRBV5-1, the J gene TRBJ2-3; the D is unclear. V shed 0 bases and J shed 3 bases, with 11 bases lying between them. The CDR3 spans 15 residues. Per the germline V gene, CDR1 is SGHRS and CDR2 is YFSETQ. CDR3 residues: CASSLGPPLTDTQYF. CDR3 bases: TGCGCCAGCAGCTTGGGTCCCCCTTTGACAGATACGCAGTATTTT.

The gene calls are TRBV27 and TRBJ2-1; 9 bases are shared with TRBD2. The CDR3 contains 18 residues. With V trimmed by 8 bases and J by 5 bases, 19 bases remained unmatched. Looked up from germline, CDR1 is MNHEY and CDR2 is SMNVEV (reference sequence). CDR3 DNA: TGTGCCAGCTCCCATGTCGGGGTAGCGGGAGTGGGAAACAATGAGCAGTTCTTC. Protein: CASSHVGVAGVGNNEQFF.

V and J are TRBV5-6 and TRBJ1-2; D is perhaps TRBD1 (5 bases). Trimming shortened V by 0 bases and J by 4 bases, and 10 bases separated the two germline ends. The CDR3 covers 14 residues. The germline CDR1 and CDR2 sequences are SGHDT and YYEEEE. The CDR3 sequence is CASSLEAGTYGYTF. The CDR3 DNA reads as TGTGCCAGCAGCTTGGAAGCGGGGACCTATGGCTACACCTTC.

This sequence joins TRBV2 and TRBJ2-3; D may be TRBD2 (5 bases). Germline V gene sequence: CDR1 SNHLY, CDR2 FYNNEI. CDR3 length: 13 residues. V lost 7 bases to trimming and J lost 3 bases, with 11 bases between them. In DNA, the CDR3 is TGTGCCAGCAAACCCCGAGGGACAGATACGCAGTATTTT. Translating gives CASKPRGTDTQYF.

J is TRBJ1-1 and V is TRBV5-1; D is unclear. V was shortened by 0 bases and J by 4 bases, with 10 bases between the two germline ends. Germline CDR1 reads SGHRS; CDR2 reads YFSETQ. The CDR3 extends over 14 amino acids. CDR3 coding DNA: TGCGCCAGCAGCTTGGTGGCGGTAAGCACTGAAGCTTTCTTT. Encoded protein: CASSLVAVSTEAFF.

The chain has TRBV7-2 and TRBJ2-1, with 7 bases that match TRBD1. Unmatched junction bases numbered 4, after V lost 5 bases and J lost 3 bases. Per germline, CDR1 SGHTA and CDR2 FQGNSA. The CDR3 runs to 14 residues. CDR3 region: CASSPWDSYNEQFF. The CDR3 DNA reads TGTGCCAGCAGCCCCTGGGACAGCTACAATGAGCAGTTCTTC.

V and J are TRBV9 and TRBJ2-2; 9 nucleotides agree with TRBD2. Germline V CDR1 and CDR2: SGDLS, YYNGEE. The CDR3 has 14 residues. The V gene end was trimmed by 7 bases and the J gene end by 7 bases; junction bases not matched to a gene: 8. This chain's CDR3 is CASSRTSADGELFF. CDR3 bases: TGTGCCAGCTCTCGGACTAGCGCCGACGGGGAGCTGTTTTTT. Full variable domain (rest looked up from reference TRBV9 and TRBJ2-2): DSGVTQTPKHLITATGQRVTLRCSPRSGDLSVYWYQQSLDQGLQFLIQYYNGEERAKGNILERFSAQQFPDLHSELNLSSLELGDSALYFCASSRTSADGELFFGEGSRLTVL.

V gene TRBV11-2 combines with J gene TRBJ2-5; 10 bases map to TRBD2. The CDR3 is 16 amino acids. Per the germline V gene, CDR1 is SGHAT and CDR2 is FQNNGV. After removal of 1 base from V and 1 base from J, the junction contained 3 bases not matched to a gene. DNA of the CDR3: TGTGCCAGCAGCTTAGGGCTAGCGGGGGCCCAAGAGACCCAGTACTTC. It specifies CASSLGLAGAQETQYF.

The rearrangement joins TRBV18 to TRBJ2-1; D possibly corresponds to TRBD1 (7 bases). The germline V and J ends were trimmed by 0 bases and 1 base, with 13 bases remaining between them. The CDR3 spans 17 residues. Per the germline V gene, CDR1 is KGHSH and CDR2 is LQKENI. This CDR3 is CASSPPKPGGSYNEQFF. For the CDR3, the DNA is TGTGCCAGCTCACCACCAAAACCAGGGGGGTCCTACAATGAGCAGTTCTTC. The complete variable domain, with remaining parts taken from reference TRBV18 and TRBJ2-1, reads NAGVMQNPRHLVRRRGQEARLRCSPMKGHSHVYWYRQLPEEGLKFMVYLQKENIIDESGMPKERFSAEFPKEGPSILRIQQVVRGDSAAYFCASSPPKPGGSYNEQFFGPGTRLTVL.

This clone occurred a few times. The rearrangement links TRBV4-1 to TRBJ1-6, with D perhaps TRBD1 (6 bases). Germline loops: CDR1 MGHRA, CDR2 YSYEKL. The CDR3 length is 14 residues. V was trimmed by 6 bases and J by 8 bases, leaving 14 bases between them. CDR3 residues: CASSLQGVDSPLHF. In nucleotides, the CDR3 is TGCGCCAGCAGTCTACAGGGTGTTGATTCACCCCTCCACTTT.

The chain employs TRBV7-3 and TRBJ2-2, with D unresolved. CDR1 is SGHTA and CDR2 is FQGTGA in the germline V gene. The CDR3 extends over 16 amino acids. V was clipped by 7 bases and J by 0 bases, with 15 bases between them. The CDR3 nucleotides read TGTGCCAGCACCCCCGGTCCAGGCTCGAACACCGGGGAGCTGTTTTTT. The encoded protein is CASTPGPGSNTGELFF. Filled out from reference TRBV7-3 and TRBJ2-2, the complete variable domain reads GAGVSQTPSNKVTEKGKYVELRCDPISGHTALYWYRQSLGQGPEFLIYFQGTGAADDSGLPNDRFFAVRPEGSVSTLKIQRTERGDSAVYLCASTPGPGSNTGELFFGEGSRLTVL.

The rearrangement uses TRBV5-1 and TRBJ1-4; 9 bases line up with TRBD1. This CDR3 contains 17 residues. The germline CDR1 and CDR2 sequences are SGHRS and YFSETQ. V gave up 4 bases and J gave up 0 bases; unmatched junction bases: 7. The DNA for the CDR3 is TGCGCCAGCAGCGGAGGACAGGGGCTAGCAACTAATGAAAAACTGTTTTTT. Its translation is CASSGGQGLATNEKLFF.

The chain is built from TRBV19 and TRBJ2-7, with 8 bases lining up with TRBD1. Looked up from germline, CDR1 is LNHDA and CDR2 is SQIVND (reference sequence). V lost 9 bases to trimming and J lost 6 bases; unmatched junction nucleotides: 13. The CDR3 runs to 14 residues. CDR3 bases: TGTGCCAGCAGCTCAGGGGGCCTGGTAGCCGAGCAGTACTTC. This sequence encodes CASSSGGLVAEQYF.

The table lists this clone with a count of one. This chain links TRBV3-1 (or the pseudogene TRBV3-2) with TRBJ1-1; D is unclear. Germline loops: CDR1 LGHDT, CDR2 YNNKEL (reference sequence). With 4 bases removed from V and 1 base from J, the gap between germline ends came to 7 bases. This CDR3 has 13 amino acids. As DNA, the CDR3 is TGTGCCAGCAGCCGTGTCGGGAACACTGAAGCTTTCTTT. Translating gives CASSRVGNTEAFF.

The V and J genes are TRBV6-6 and TRBJ1-2; 7 nucleotides align to TRBD1. V lost 10 bases and J lost 6; bases outside the gene matches: 8. Germline-derived CDR1 and CDR2 are MNHNY and SVGAGI (reference sequence). The CDR3 extends over 12 amino acids. CDR3 protein: CANSRGLNGYTF. Here the CDR3 DNA reads TGTGCCAATTCGAGGGGGCTCAATGGCTACACCTTC.

This clone was counted a single time. The chain joins TRBV4-2 to TRBJ1-2, with TRBD1 identical over 7 bases. Trimming removed 2 bases from V and 2 bases from J; junction bases left unmatched: 2. This CDR3 is 14 amino acids long. Germline CDR1 is LGHNA and CDR2 is YNFKEQ. For the CDR3, the DNA is TGTGCCAGCAGCCAAATGACAGGGAACTATGGCTACACCTTC. Translated, it gives CASSQMTGNYGYTF.

In nucleotides, the CDR3 is TGTGCCAGTAGTATCCCGAGGGGAGGAGAAAAACTGTTTTTT. Residues: CASSIPRGGEKLFF. The chain joins TRBV19 to TRBJ1-4; D perhaps matches TRBD1 (5 bases). Trimming pared 3 bases from V and 8 bases from J, leaving 13 bases between. Germline lookup yields CDR1 LNHDA and CDR2 SQIVND (reference sequence). This CDR3 comprises 14 residues.

This chain connects TRBV27 to TRBJ1-1; 7 bases align to TRBD1. Germline V gene sequence: CDR1 MNHEY, CDR2 SMNVEV (reference sequence). Trimming removed 4 bases from V and 1 base from J; junction bases left unmatched: 6. This CDR3 is 15 amino acids long. The CDR3 sequence: CASSSSYRGNTEAFF. The CDR3 nucleotides are TGTGCCAGCAGTTCCTCTTACAGGGGGAACACTGAAGCTTTCTTT.

Of note for this clone: Other nucleotide sequences from this sample produce the same CDR3. The CDR3 DNA reads as TGCGCCAGCAGCTCGGGGACAGCTAATTCACCCCTCCACTTT. This translates into CASSSGTANSPLHF. This rearrangement joins TRBV5-1 to TRBJ1-6; the match to TRBD1 covers 7 bases. This CDR3 spans 14 amino acids. Germline values: CDR1 SGHRS, CDR2 YFSETQ. V trimming: 3 bases; J trimming: 6 bases; junction bases outside the gene matches: 3.

The chain links TRBV3-1 (or the pseudogene TRBV3-2) to TRBJ1-2; 9 nucleotides line up with TRBD1. Germline lookup yields CDR1 LGHDT and CDR2 YNNKEL (reference sequence). V gave up 5 bases and J gave up 8 bases; unmatched junction bases: 6. This CDR3 is built from 13 residues. The CDR3 DNA sequence: TGTGCCAGCAGCTCAGTCGACAGGGGGGGCTACACCTTC. It specifies CASSSVDRGGYTF.

The V and J genes are TRBV5-1 and TRBJ2-5; D not certain. This CDR3 comprises 14 residues. Trimming stripped 3 bases from V and 5 bases from J, with 14 bases between. Germline CDR1 is SGHRS and CDR2 is YFSETQ. The CDR3, as DNA: TGCGCCAGCAGCTCCTTACTACCTCCGGAGACCCAGTACTTC. Encoded protein: CASSSLLPPETQYF.

The chain uses TRBV18 and TRBJ2-7; TRBD2 matches 11 bases. The ends lost 6 bases at V and 2 bases at J; junction bases unmatched: 3. CDR3 size: 14 residues. CDR1 is KGHSH, CDR2 LQKENI, per germline. The CDR3 DNA sequence: TGTGCCAGCTCTCTTAGCGGGGGGGCCTACGAGCAGTACTTC. Translated: CASSLSGGAYEQYF.

The chain joins TRBV3-1 (or the pseudogene TRBV3-2) to TRBJ2-7, with D possibly matching TRBD2 (5 bases). The CDR3 is made up of 15 amino acids. Germline CDR1 and CDR2: LGHDT and YNNKEL (reference sequence). The germline V and J ends were trimmed by 4 bases and 5 bases, with 18 bases remaining between them. CDR3 DNA sequence: TGTGCCAGCAGCCCAGCCTCGGTCGGGATCAACGAGCAGTACTTC. It yields the protein CASSPASVGINEQYF.

The genes are TRBV5-4 and TRBJ1-6; D possibly corresponds to TRBD1 (6 bases). Per the germline V gene, CDR1 is SGHNT and CDR2 is YYREEE (reference sequence). The V end was cut by 4 bases, the J end by 4 bases, with 15 bases between. CDR3 size: 16 residues. This CDR3 is CASSRGGSQYNSPLHF. CDR3 bases: TGTGCCAGCAGCCGGGGGGGCAGCCAGTATAATTCACCCCTCCACTTT.

CDR3 protein: CASSLPVGNTIYF. CDR3 nucleotide sequence: TGTGCCAGCAGCTTGCCCGTAGGAAACACCATATATTTT. This sequence joins TRBV5-6 and TRBJ1-3; D gene unclear. The CDR3 extends over 13 amino acids. The V end was cut by 1 base, the J end by 4 bases, with 6 bases between. Germline-derived CDR1 and CDR2 are SGHDT and YYEEEE.